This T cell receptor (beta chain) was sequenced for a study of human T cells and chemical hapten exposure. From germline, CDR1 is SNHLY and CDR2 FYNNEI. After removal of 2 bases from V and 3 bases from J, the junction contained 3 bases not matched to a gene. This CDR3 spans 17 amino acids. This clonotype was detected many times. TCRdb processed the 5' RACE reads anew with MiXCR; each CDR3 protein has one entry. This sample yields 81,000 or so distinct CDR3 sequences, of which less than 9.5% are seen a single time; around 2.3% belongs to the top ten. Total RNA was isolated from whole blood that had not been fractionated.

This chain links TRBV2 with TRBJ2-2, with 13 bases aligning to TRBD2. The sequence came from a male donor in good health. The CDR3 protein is CASSESGLAGDTGELFF. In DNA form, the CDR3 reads TGTGCCAGCAGTGAATCCGGACTAGCGGGAGACACCGGGGAGCTGTTTTTT.